The T cell receptor beta chain described here comes from a study of T cell responses to AZD1222 COVID-19 vaccine. Whole-study findings and limits: CD4 TCRs associated with vaccination spanned spike, dominating at 160-218 and 743-854. Repertoires in all cases were sampled only once the peak T cell response had passed. Of spike-specific TCRs, nearly half reportedly target regions left unmutated in variants. Donors were chiefly white British, with a greater number of females, and clonal diversity was perhaps underestimated.

Libraries were prepared by immunoSEQ multiplex PCR; TCRdb keeps only in-frame clonotypes and omits some of them. In the table there are around 70,000 clones, 79% of which are singletons. In the case of this clone: No antigen is known for it.

CDR3 length: 14 amino acids. Between the trimmed V and J ends, which lost 3 bases and 3 bases, there was a span of 11 bases. Germline CDR1 KGHSH, CDR2 LQKENI. This material consisted of peripheral blood, taken on day 0 of MenACWY control vaccination. The TCR sequence derives from an adult in good health. The chain joins TRBV18 to TRBJ1-2; no clear D gene. CDR3 nucleotide sequence: TGTGCCAGCTCACCTTCCGGAGAATACTATGGCTACACCTTC. Translating gives CASSPSGEYYGYTF.